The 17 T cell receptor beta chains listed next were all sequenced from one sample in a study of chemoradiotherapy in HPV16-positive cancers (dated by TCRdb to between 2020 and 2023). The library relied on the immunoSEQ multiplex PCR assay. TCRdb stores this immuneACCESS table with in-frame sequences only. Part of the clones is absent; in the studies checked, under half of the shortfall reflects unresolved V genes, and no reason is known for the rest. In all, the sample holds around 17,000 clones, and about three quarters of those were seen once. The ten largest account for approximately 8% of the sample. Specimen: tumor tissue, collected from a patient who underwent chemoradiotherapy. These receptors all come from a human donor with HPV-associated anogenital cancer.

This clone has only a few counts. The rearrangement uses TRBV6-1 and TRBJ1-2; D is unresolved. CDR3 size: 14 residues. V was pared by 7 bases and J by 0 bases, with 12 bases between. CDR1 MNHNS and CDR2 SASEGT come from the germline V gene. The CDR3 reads CASTLFRANYGYTF. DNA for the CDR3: TGTGCCAGCACATTATTCAGAGCTAACTATGGCTACACCTTC.

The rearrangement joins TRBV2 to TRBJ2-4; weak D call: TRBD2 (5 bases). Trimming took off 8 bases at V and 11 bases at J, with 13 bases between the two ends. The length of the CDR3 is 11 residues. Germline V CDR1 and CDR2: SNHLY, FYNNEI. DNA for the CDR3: TGTGCCAGCCGAGGTGCCGGGGTTCAGTACTTC. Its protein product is CASRGAGVQYF.

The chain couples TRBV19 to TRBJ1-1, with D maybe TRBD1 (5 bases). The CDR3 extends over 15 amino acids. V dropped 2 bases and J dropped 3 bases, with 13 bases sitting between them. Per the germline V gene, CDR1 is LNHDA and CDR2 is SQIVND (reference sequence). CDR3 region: CASSIRGGEYTEAFF. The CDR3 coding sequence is TGTGCCAGTAGTATAAGGGGAGGGGAATACACTGAAGCTTTCTTT.

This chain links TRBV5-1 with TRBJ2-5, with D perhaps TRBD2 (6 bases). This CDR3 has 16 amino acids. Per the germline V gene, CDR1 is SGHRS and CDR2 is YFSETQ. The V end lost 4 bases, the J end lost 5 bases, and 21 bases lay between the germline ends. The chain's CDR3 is CASSLSGRAGQETQYF. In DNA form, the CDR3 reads TGCGCCAGCAGCCTCTCCGGACGAGCGGGTCAGGAGACCCAGTACTTC. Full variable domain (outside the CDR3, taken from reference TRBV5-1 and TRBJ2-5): KAGVTQTPRYLIKTRGQQVTLSCSPISGHRSVSWYQQTPGQGLQFLFEYFSETQRNKGNFPGRFSGRQFSNSRSEMNVSTLELGDSALYLCASSLSGRAGQETQYFGPGTRLLVL.

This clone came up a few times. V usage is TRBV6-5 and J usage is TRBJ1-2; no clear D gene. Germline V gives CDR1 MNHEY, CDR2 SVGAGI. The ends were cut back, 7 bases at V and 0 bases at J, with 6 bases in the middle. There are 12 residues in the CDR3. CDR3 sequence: CASTEANYGYTF. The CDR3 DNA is TGTGCCAGCACCGAGGCTAACTATGGCTACACCTTC.

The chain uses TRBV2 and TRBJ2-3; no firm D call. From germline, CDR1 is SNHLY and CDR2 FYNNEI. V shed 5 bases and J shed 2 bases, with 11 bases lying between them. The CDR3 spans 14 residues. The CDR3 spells CASSNTVLTDTQYF. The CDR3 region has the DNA TGTGCCAGCAGTAACACGGTCCTCACAGATACGCAGTATTTT.

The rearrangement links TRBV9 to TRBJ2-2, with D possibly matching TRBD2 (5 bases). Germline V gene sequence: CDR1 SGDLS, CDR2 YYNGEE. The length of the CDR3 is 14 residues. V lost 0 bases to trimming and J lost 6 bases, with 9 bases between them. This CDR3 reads CASSVVPGSGELFF. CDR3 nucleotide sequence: TGTGCCAGCAGCGTAGTCCCGGGATCCGGGGAGCTGTTTTTT.

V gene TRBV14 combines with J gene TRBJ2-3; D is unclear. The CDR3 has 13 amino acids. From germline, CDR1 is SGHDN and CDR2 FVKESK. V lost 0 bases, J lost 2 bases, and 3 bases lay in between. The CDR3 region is CASSQDNTDTQYF. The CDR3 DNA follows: TGTGCCAGCAGCCAAGACAACACAGATACGCAGTATTTT.

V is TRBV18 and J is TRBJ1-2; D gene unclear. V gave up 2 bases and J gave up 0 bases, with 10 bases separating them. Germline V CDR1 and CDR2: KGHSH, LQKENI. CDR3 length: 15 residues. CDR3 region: CASSPWEAANYGYTF. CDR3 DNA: TGTGCCAGCTCACCATGGGAGGCAGCTAACTATGGCTACACCTTC. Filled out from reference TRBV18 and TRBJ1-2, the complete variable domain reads NAGVMQNPRHLVRRRGQEARLRCSPMKGHSHVYWYRQLPEEGLKFMVYLQKENIIDESGMPKERFSAEFPKEGPSILRIQQVVRGDSAAYFCASSPWEAANYGYTFGSGTRLTVV.

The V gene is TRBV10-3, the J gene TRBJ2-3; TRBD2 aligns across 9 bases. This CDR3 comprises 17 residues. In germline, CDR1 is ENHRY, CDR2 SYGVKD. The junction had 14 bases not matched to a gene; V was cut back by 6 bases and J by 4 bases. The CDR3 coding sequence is TGTGCCATCAGCGAGGTTAGCGGGAGTTTAGTCTCAGATACGCAGTATTTT. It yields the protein CAISEVSGSLVSDTQYF.

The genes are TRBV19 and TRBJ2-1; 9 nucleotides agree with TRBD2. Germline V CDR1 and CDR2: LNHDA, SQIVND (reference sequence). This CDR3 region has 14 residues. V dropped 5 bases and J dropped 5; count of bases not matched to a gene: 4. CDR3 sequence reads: CASSSAGGNNEQFF. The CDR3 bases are TGTGCCAGTAGTTCGGCGGGAGGGAACAATGAGCAGTTCTTC.

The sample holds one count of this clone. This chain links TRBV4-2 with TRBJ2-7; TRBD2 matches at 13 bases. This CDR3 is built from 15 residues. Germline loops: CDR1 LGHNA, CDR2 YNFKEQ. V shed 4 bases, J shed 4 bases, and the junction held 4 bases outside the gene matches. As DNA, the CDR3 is TGTGCCAGCAGCCTCGGGACTAGCGGGGCATACGAGCAGTACTTC. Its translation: CASSLGTSGAYEQYF.

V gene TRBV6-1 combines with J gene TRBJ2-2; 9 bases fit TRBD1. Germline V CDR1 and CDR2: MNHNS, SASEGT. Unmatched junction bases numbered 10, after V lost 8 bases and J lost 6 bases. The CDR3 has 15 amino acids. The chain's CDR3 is CASGGQGHFAGELFF. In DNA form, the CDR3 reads TGTGCCAGCGGGGGACAGGGTCATTTCGCCGGGGAGCTGTTTTTT.

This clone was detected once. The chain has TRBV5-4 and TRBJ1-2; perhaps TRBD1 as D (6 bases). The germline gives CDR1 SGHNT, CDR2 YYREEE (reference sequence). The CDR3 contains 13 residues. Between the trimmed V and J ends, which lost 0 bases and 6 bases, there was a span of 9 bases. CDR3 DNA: TGTGCCAGCAGCTTGGTCGGACAGCATGGCTACACCTTC. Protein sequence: CASSLVGQHGYTF.

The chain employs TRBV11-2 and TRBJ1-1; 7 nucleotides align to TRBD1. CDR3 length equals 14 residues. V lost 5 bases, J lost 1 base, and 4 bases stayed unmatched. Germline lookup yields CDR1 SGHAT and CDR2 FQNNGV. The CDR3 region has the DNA TGTGCCAGCAGCCAGGGACAGTGGAACACTGAAGCTTTCTTT. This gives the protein CASSQGQWNTEAFF.

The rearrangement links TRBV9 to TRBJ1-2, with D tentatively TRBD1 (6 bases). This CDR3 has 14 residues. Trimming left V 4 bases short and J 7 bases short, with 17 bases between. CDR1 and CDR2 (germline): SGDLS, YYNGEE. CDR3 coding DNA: TGTGCCAGCAGCCCCGGGGGGGCCCGCGTTGGCTACACCTTC. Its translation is CASSPGGARVGYTF.

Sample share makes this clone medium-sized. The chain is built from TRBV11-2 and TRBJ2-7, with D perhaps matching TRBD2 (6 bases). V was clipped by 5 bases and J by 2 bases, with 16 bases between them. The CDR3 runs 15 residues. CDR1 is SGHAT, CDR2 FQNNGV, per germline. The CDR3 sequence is CASSPMAGGTYEQYF. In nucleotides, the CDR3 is TGTGCCAGCAGCCCAATGGCCGGGGGAACCTACGAGCAGTACTTC.